What follows are 32 T cell receptor beta chains derived from one specimen sequenced in a study of blood T cell repertoires in COVID-19. TCRdb's copy holds only in-frame clones and misses some; the assay was immunoSEQ multiplex PCR. The sample contains 200,000 to 250,000 clones, 83% of which appear only once. The specimen was peripheral blood. The source of these receptors is a woman aged 25 to 39 with COVID-19, enrolled during active disease.

The chain joins TRBV13 to TRBJ2-3; 9 positions agree with TRBD2. With 5 bases clipped from V and 1 base from J, the junction kept 4 bases outside the gene matches. In germline, CDR1 is PRHDT, CDR2 FYEKMQ (reference sequence). The CDR3 length is 15 residues. CDR3 nucleotide sequence: TGTGCCAGCAGCCCAGCGGGGGGCGGCACAGATACGCAGTATTTT. Its translation: CASSPAGGGTDTQYF.

The J gene is TRBJ2-5, the V gene TRBV6-2 or TRBV6-3, with 13 bases that match TRBD2. V dropped 5 bases and J dropped 1; count of bases not matched to a gene: 7. CDR1 and CDR2 from the germline V gene are MNHEY and SVGEGT. This CDR3 has 17 amino acids. This chain's CDR3 is CASSLGTSGTSQETQYF. The CDR3, as DNA: TGTGCCAGCAGTCTTGGGACTAGCGGGACGTCCCAAGAGACCCAGTACTTC.

The chain couples TRBV7-9 to TRBJ1-2, with TRBD1 identical over 10 bases. The CDR3 consists of 15 residues. Germline loops: CDR1 SEHNR, CDR2 FQNEAQ (reference sequence). With 3 bases clipped from V and 6 bases from J, the junction kept 7 bases outside the gene matches. Here the CDR3 reads CASSFATGGRDGYTF. The CDR3 coding sequence is TGTGCCAGCAGCTTTGCGACAGGGGGCCGGGATGGCTACACCTTC.

The rearrangement links TRBV7-2 to TRBJ2-1; D possibly corresponds to TRBD2 (6 bases). The length of the CDR3 is 15 residues. The germline gives CDR1 SGHTA, CDR2 FQGNSA. Trimming took off 5 bases at V and 4 bases at J, with 15 bases between the two ends. CDR3 amino acids: CASSPRGTQYNEQFF. In DNA form, the CDR3 reads TGTGCCAGCAGCCCCCGGGGGACTCAGTACAATGAGCAGTTCTTC.

The chain uses TRBV3-1 (or the pseudogene TRBV3-2) and TRBJ1-1, with 7 bases aligning to TRBD1. Germline assignment: CDR1 LGHDT and CDR2 YNNKEL (reference sequence). The junction had 8 bases not matched to a gene; V was cut back by 3 bases and J by 7 bases. The CDR3 totals 14 residues. The CDR3, as DNA: TGTGCCAGCAGCCAGGGGGGACAGCCAATTGAAGCTTTCTTT. This gives the protein CASSQGGQPIEAFF.

This sequence joins TRBV6-1 and TRBJ1-4; D call uncertain. V shed 2 bases and J shed 4 bases, with 14 bases lying between them. CDR1 is MNHNS, CDR2 SASEGT, per germline. This CDR3 has 16 residues. The CDR3 bases are TGTGCCAGCAGTGAATCCACACAGAGAGTTAATGAAAAACTGTTTTTT. This codes for CASSESTQRVNEKLFF.

This chain connects TRBV7-9 to TRBJ2-5; D is ambiguous. The CDR3 sequence is 13 residues long. V dropped 1 base and J dropped 3 bases, with 6 bases sitting between them. CDR1 is SEHNR and CDR2 is FQNEAQ in the germline V gene (reference sequence). The CDR3 nucleotides read TGTGCCAGCAGCTTAGTGTCAAAAGAGACCCAGTACTTC. This sequence encodes CASSLVSKETQYF.

J is TRBJ2-2 and V is TRBV24-1; weak D call: TRBD1 (6 bases). This CDR3 contains 17 residues. V dropped 1 base and J dropped 6 bases, with 17 bases sitting between them. Germline CDR1 reads KGHDR; CDR2 reads SFDVKD. CDR3 sequence reads: CATSDFGAGAVAGELFF. CDR3 nucleotides: TGTGCCACCAGTGATTTCGGGGCAGGGGCTGTCGCCGGGGAGCTGTTTTTT.

On this clone: Relative to the germline gene, one junction end is altered; a read error may explain this. The chain has TRBV6-5 and TRBJ1-1; unclear D gene. The CDR3 is 11 residues long. Looked up from germline, CDR1 is MNHEY and CDR2 is SVGAGI. The CDR3 nucleotides read TGTGCCAGCAGTCTAACTGAGACGGCCAGGTTT. It translates to CASSLTETARF.

V and J are TRBV5-4 and TRBJ2-3; a weak D match, TRBD2 (5 bases). The CDR3 loop spans 12 amino acids. The V end was cut by 4 bases, the J end by 8 bases, with 11 bases between. From germline, CDR1 is SGHNT and CDR2 YYREEE (reference sequence). The CDR3 bases are TGTGCCAGCAGCCTGGACTCCCCTACGCAGTATTTT. This sequence encodes CASSLDSPTQYF.

This rearrangement joins TRBV3-1 (or the pseudogene TRBV3-2) to TRBJ2-5; 8 bases line up with TRBD1. V was pared by 5 bases and J by 2 bases, with 7 bases of the junction left unmatched. Germline CDR1 reads LGHDT; CDR2 reads YNNKEL (reference sequence). The CDR3 length is 15 residues. CDR3 bases: TGTGCCAGCAGCTCGCAGGGGGCTCCACAAGAGACCCAGTACTTC. It encodes CASSSQGAPQETQYF.

The chain joins TRBV7-9 to TRBJ1-3; no clear D gene. Germline V gene lookup returns CDR1 SEHNR and CDR2 FQNEAQ (reference sequence). The ends were cut back, 4 bases at V and 5 bases at J, with 12 bases in the middle. The CDR3 totals 14 residues. The CDR3 reads CASSSRERRNTIYF. The CDR3, as DNA: TGTGCCAGCAGCTCCCGGGAGCGACGAAACACCATATATTTT.

The chain joins TRBV9 to TRBJ2-1, with 11 positions matching TRBD2. This CDR3 spans 17 amino acids. Germline lookup yields CDR1 SGDLS and CDR2 YYNGEE. V dropped 2 bases and J dropped 1; count of bases not matched to a gene: 5. The CDR3, as DNA: TGTGCCAGCAGCGTTAGCGGGGGGGCCCAGTCCTACAATGAGCAGTTCTTC. The encoded protein is CASSVSGGAQSYNEQFF.

V gene TRBV29-1 combines with J gene TRBJ1-2; unclear D gene. Germline V lookup: CDR1 SQVTM, CDR2 ANQGSEA. Trimming took off 4 bases at V and 8 bases at J, with 5 bases between the two ends. The CDR3 loop spans 9 amino acids. The CDR3 region is CSVGAGYTF. CDR3 sequence (DNA): TGCAGCGTTGGGGCAGGCTACACCTTC.

Here the CDR3 reads CASSLTGGNEQFF. The CDR3 nucleotides are TGTGCCAGCAGCCTGACAGGGGGCAATGAGCAGTTCTTC. J is TRBJ2-1 and V is TRBV7-2, with 9 bases aligning to TRBD1. CDR1 SGHTA and CDR2 FQGNSA come from the germline V gene. This CDR3 comprises 13 residues. V trimming: 5 bases; J trimming: 6 bases; junction bases outside the gene matches: 2.

This chain links TRBV6-1 with TRBJ1-5; D remains ambiguous. The CDR3 sequence is 14 residues long. V was pared by 1 base and J by 9 bases, with 13 bases between. Germline V gene sequence: CDR1 MNHNS, CDR2 SASEGT. The CDR3 region has the DNA TGTGCCAGCAGTGAAGGGACTGACTTGTCGCCCCAGCATTTT. Protein sequence: CASSEGTDLSPQHF.

A remark on this clone: Sequence at one end of the junction differs from germline and may be a read error. This rearrangement joins TRBV12-3 or TRBV12-4 to TRBJ2-1; 8 bases are a match to TRBD2. The CDR3 is 11 amino acids. The CDR3 DNA sequence: TGTGCCAGCAGTGCGCGGGGGGACGGGGTCTTC. Protein product: CASSARGDGVF.

J is TRBJ2-1 and V is TRBV27, with 7 bases fitting TRBD2. Germline-derived CDR1 and CDR2 are MNHEY and SMNVEV (reference sequence). V trimming: 0 bases; J trimming: 9 bases; junction bases outside the gene matches: 2. The CDR3 length is 13 residues. DNA of the CDR3: TGTGCCAGCAGTTTATCGGGGGGGACTGAGCAGTTCTTC. Translated, it gives CASSLSGGTEQFF.

The chain combines TRBV6-5 with TRBJ1-2; possible D gene TRBD1, 6 bases. The germline gives CDR1 MNHEY, CDR2 SVGAGI. The V end was cut by 8 bases, the J end by 2 bases, with 18 bases between. The CDR3 runs 15 residues. The CDR3 is CASGSTGLGNYGYTF. CDR3 nucleotide sequence: TGTGCCAGCGGAAGTACAGGGTTGGGGAACTATGGCTACACCTTC.

J is TRBJ1-2 and V is TRBV30; unclear D gene. Germline V gene lookup returns CDR1 GTSNPN and CDR2 SVGIG (reference sequence). Trimming cost V 1 base and J 7 bases, with 16 bases left between them. The CDR3 consists of 14 residues. CDR3 bases: TGTGCCTGGAGTGGGTTGAGGGTACGAGGTGGCTACACCTTC. Its translation is CAWSGLRVRGGYTF.

The chain joins TRBV3-1 (or the pseudogene TRBV3-2) to TRBJ2-7; possible D gene TRBD1, 5 bases. The V end lost 2 bases, the J end lost 3 bases, and 11 bases lay between the germline ends. CDR1 and CDR2 from the germline V gene are LGHDT and YNNKEL (reference sequence). The CDR3 spans 14 residues. CDR3 protein: CASSQRSRDYEQYF. In DNA form, the CDR3 reads TGTGCCAGCAGCCAACGTAGCAGGGACTACGAGCAGTACTTC.

The rearrangement links TRBV4-3 to TRBJ2-1; TRBD2 matches at 8 bases. This CDR3 has 16 residues. From germline, CDR1 is LGHNA and CDR2 YSLEER. V shed 1 base and J 0 bases; nucleotides not matched to a gene: 2. Here the CDR3 reads CASSQVSGSSYNEQFF. The CDR3 DNA is TGCGCCAGCAGCCAAGTGAGCGGGAGCTCCTACAATGAGCAGTTCTTC.

This chain joins TRBV6-2 or TRBV6-3 and TRBJ2-7, with D perhaps matching TRBD2 (5 bases). V shed 0 bases and J shed 3 bases, with 9 bases lying between them. Germline CDR1 reads MNHEY; CDR2 reads SVGEGT. The CDR3 extends over 14 amino acids. The CDR3, as DNA: TGTGCCAGCAGTTACTCAAGACTACTCTACGAGCAGTACTTC. As protein: CASSYSRLLYEQYF.

This clone has only one observation. The rearrangement joins TRBV2 to TRBJ2-7, with D possibly being TRBD2 (6 bases). Germline values: CDR1 SNHLY, CDR2 FYNNEI. Trimming stripped 5 bases from V and 11 bases from J, with 16 bases between. This CDR3 spans 12 amino acids. Written as DNA, the CDR3 is TGTGCCAGCAGTTCCAGGAGGGGAATTGAGTACTTC. Translation: CASSSRRGIEYF.

The chain is built from TRBV27 and TRBJ1-1, with D possibly matching TRBD1 (5 bases). The CDR3 sequence is 15 residues long. CDR1 is MNHEY and CDR2 is SMNVEV in the germline V gene (reference sequence). V dropped 2 bases and J dropped 0 bases, with 10 bases sitting between them. The DNA of the CDR3 is TGTGCCAGCAGTTTAGTCGCAGGGCTGAACACTGAAGCTTTCTTT. The encoded protein is CASSLVAGLNTEAFF.

This clone was found a few times. The chain carries TRBV5-1 and TRBJ2-3; TRBD1 is a possible D gene (5 bases). V gave up 1 base and J gave up 0 bases, with 12 bases separating them. The CDR3 runs 16 residues. Germline V CDR1 and CDR2: SGHRS, YFSETQ. This chain's CDR3 is CASSLQGDPSTDTQYF. The CDR3 coding sequence is TGCGCCAGCAGCTTGCAGGGCGACCCTAGCACAGATACGCAGTATTTT.

The chain recombines TRBV11-2 with TRBJ1-5, with TRBD1 identical over 7 bases. The germline gives CDR1 SGHAT, CDR2 FQNNGV. The V and J ends lost 6 bases and 4 bases, in that order; junction bases with no gene match: 9. The CDR3 consists of 15 residues. As DNA, the CDR3 is TGTGCCAGCAGTCGACAGGGTGGACCTAATCAGCCCCAGCATTTT. Residues: CASSRQGGPNQPQHF.

The CDR3 sequence is CASYQGGRGYTF. The CDR3 nucleotides read TGTGCCAGCTACCAGGGGGGACGCGGCTACACCTTC. V gene TRBV6-5 combines with J gene TRBJ1-2; 7 bases line up with TRBD1. The CDR3 runs 12 residues. Germline CDR1 and CDR2: MNHEY and SVGAGI. With V trimmed by 8 bases and J by 8 bases, 8 bases remained unmatched.

V and J are TRBV19 and TRBJ2-4; 7 bases map to TRBD1. V shed 7 bases, J shed 1 base, and the junction held 10 bases outside the gene matches. The CDR3 has 16 residues. CDR1 is LNHDA and CDR2 is SQIVND in the germline V gene (reference sequence). The CDR3 region has the DNA TGTGCCAGTACCCTGACAGGGTTTGAGGCCAAAAACATTCAGTACTTC. This encodes CASTLTGFEAKNIQYF.

The genes are TRBV2 and TRBJ1-2; 10 positions match TRBD1. The V gene's germline CDR1 is SNHLY and CDR2 FYNNEI. Trimming at V came to 4 bases and at J to 6 bases, leaving 2 bases not matched to a gene. CDR3 length: 13 residues. CDR3: CASSAGTGDGYTF. The CDR3 bases are TGTGCCAGCAGTGCCGGGACAGGGGATGGCTACACCTTC.

The V and J genes are TRBV27 and TRBJ1-1; 7 nucleotides agree with TRBD1. This CDR3 spans 13 amino acids. Germline CDR1 and CDR2: MNHEY and SMNVEV (reference sequence). V lost 7 bases, J lost 4 bases, and 6 bases stayed unmatched. The CDR3 spells CASNRQGSTEAFF. The DNA for the CDR3 is TGTGCCAGCAATCGACAGGGTAGCACTGAAGCTTTCTTT.

This clone was picked up one time. This chain uses TRBV2 with TRBJ2-5; 10 nucleotides align to TRBD2. The CDR3 runs 16 residues. Per the germline V gene, CDR1 is SNHLY and CDR2 is FYNNEI. V shed 10 bases, J shed 1 base, and the junction held 12 bases outside the gene matches. The CDR3 sequence is CATPRGASGSQETQYF. For the CDR3, the DNA is TGTGCCACCCCAAGGGGGGCTAGCGGGAGCCAAGAGACCCAGTACTTC. The full variable domain, in which reference TRBV2 and TRBJ2-5 provide the parts outside the CDR3, is EPEVTQTPSHQVTQMGQEVILRCVPISNHLYFYWYRQILGQKVEFLVSFYNNEISEKSEIFDDQFSVERPDGSNFTLKIRSTKLEDSAMYFCATPRGASGSQETQYFGPGTRLLVL.